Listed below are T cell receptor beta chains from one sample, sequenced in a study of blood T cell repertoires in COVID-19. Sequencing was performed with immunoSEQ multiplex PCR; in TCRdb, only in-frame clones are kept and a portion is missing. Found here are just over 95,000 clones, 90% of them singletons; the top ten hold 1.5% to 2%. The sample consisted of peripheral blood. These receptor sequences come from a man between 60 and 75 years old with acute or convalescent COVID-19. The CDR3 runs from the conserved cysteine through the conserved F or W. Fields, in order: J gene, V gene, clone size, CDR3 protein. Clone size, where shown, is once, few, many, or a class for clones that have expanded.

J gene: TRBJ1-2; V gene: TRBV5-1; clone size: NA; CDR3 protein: CASSSRTGGASGYTF
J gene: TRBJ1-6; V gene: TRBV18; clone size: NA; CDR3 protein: CASSPSSGDSPLHF
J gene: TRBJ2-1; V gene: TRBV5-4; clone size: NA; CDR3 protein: CASSSVDRISYNEQFF
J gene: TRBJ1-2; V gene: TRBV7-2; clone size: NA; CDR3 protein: CASSSSGDSYYGYTF
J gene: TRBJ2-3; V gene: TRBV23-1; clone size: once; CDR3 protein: CASSQSRTSGTDTQYF
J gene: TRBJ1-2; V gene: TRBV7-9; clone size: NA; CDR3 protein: CASSSDSSYGYTF
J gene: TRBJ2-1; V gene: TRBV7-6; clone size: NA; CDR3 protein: CASSVARALTSGGVNEQFF
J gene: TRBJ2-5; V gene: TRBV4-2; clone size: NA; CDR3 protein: CASSQDVGRGETQYF
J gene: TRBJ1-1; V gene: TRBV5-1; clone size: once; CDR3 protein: CASSLTGTGGSTEAFF
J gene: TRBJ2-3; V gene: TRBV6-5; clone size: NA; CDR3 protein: CAGGGRGTDTQYF
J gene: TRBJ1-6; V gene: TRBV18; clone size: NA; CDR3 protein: CASSPLATMGGPNNSPLHF